The T cell receptor beta chain under discussion was sequenced for a study of response to subunit inactivated influenza vaccine. Study-level results: Only a handful of new T cells, the authors suggested, are recruited with each seasonal influenza vaccination.

This clonotype was observed once. The antigen is not known. CDR1 LGHDT and CDR2 YNNKEL come from the germline V gene (reference sequence). The CDR3 totals 19 residues. V was pared by 6 bases and J by 4 bases, with 31 bases between. TCRdb redid the calling of the RT-PCR reads with MiXCR, one entry per CDR3 protein. The sample lists around 580,000 distinct CDR3 sequences; 12% were seen once. The clonotype was recovered from a man aged 50 to 59 who received an inactivated influenza vaccine. Here the sequenced sample was PBMCs from blood, taken on the day of vaccination. This chain uses TRBV3-1 with TRBJ2-7, with D possibly matching TRBD2 (5 bases). DNA of the CDR3: TGTGCCAGCAGATCTTCGCACAGTCCGGACTCGTCCCCCATATACGAGCAGTACTTC. This gives the protein CASRSSHSPDSSPIYEQYF.